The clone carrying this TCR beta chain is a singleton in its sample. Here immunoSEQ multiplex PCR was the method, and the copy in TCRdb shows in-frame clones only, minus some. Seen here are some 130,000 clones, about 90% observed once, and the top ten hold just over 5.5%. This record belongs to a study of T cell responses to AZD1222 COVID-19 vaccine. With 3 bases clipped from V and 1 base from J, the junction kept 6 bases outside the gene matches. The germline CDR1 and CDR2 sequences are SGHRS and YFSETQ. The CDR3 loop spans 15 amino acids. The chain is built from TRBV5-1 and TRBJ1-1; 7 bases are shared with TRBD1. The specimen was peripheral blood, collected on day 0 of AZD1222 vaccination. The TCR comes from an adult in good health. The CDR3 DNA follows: TGCGCCAGCAGCTCCCGACAGGGAAGGAACACTGAAGCTTTCTTT. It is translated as CASSSRQGRNTEAFF.